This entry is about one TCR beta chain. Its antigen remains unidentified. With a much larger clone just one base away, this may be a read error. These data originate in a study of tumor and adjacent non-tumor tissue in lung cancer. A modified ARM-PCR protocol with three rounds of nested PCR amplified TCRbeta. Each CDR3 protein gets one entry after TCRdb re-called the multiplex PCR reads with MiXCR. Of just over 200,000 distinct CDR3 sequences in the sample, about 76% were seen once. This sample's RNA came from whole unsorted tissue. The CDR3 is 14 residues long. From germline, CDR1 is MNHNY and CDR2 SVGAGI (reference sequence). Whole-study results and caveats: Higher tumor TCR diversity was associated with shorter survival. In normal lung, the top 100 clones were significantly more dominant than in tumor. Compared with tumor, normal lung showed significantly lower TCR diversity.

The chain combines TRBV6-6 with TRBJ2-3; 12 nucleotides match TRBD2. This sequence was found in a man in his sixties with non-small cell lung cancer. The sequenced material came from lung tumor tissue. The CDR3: CDSKGLAGTDTQYF. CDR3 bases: TGTGACAGCAAAGGACTAGCGGGAACAGATACGCAGTATTTT.